The TCR beta chain under discussion was sequenced for a study of human T cells and chemical hapten exposure. About the study: Patients, largely female, had alopecia areata, totalis or universalis.

How the authors handled the data: Counts of TCRs in each sample centred on a median of approximately 100,000 and extended from roughly 25,000 to 750,000. Each CDR3 protein gets one entry after TCRdb re-called the RACE reads with MiXCR. None of the V and J calls come from the authors' own analysis; TCRdb made them. The table includes about 380,000 distinct CDR3 sequences, around 5.5% detected once. This clonotype occurred many times. Indicated time point: pre-sensitization, week 0. Treatment in this sample: therapeutic diphenylcyclopropenone sensitization with weekly scalp DPC. Participating donors were patients with alopecia, aged 18 to 70 years, considered appropriate candidates for DPC. Germline V gives CDR1 MNHEY, CDR2 SVGAGI. There are 16 residues in the CDR3. Trimming stripped 5 bases from V and 3 bases from J, with 18 bases between.

This TCR came from a woman between 45 and 60 years old with alopecia areata. Some clones in this sample may be carry-over from other donors' samples. The chain carries TRBV6-5 and TRBJ2-3; D is unresolved. The source material was whole blood, sampled in connection with sensitization to the hapten diphenylcyclopropenone (DPC). The CDR3 DNA is TGTGCCAGCAGTACCCGGTCCGGTACTGGGACAGATACGCAGTATTTT. This codes for CASSTRSGTGTDTQYF.